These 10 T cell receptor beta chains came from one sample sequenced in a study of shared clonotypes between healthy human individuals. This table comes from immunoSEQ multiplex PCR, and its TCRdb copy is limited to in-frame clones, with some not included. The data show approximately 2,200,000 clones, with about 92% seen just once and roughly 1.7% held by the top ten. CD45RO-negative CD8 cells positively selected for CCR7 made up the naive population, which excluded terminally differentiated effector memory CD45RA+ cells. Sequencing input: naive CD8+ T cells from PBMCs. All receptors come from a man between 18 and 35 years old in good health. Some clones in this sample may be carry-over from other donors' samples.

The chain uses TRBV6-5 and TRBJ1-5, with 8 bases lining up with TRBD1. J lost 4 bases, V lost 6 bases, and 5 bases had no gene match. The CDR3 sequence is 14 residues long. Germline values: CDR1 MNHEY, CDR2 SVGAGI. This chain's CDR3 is CASSETGANQPQHF. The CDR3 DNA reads TGTGCCAGCAGCGAGACAGGGGCGAATCAGCCCCAGCATTTT.

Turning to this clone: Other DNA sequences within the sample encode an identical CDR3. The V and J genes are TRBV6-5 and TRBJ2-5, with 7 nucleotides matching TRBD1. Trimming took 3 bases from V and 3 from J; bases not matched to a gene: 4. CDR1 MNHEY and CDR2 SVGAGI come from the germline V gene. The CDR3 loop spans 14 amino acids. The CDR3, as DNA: TGTGCCAGCAGTTATTCCGGGACAGAAGAGACCCAGTACTTC. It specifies CASSYSGTEETQYF.

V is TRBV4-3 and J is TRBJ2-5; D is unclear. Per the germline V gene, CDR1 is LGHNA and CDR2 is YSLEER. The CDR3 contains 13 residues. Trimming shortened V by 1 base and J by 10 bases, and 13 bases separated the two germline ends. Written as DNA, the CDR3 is TGCGCCAGCAGCCAAGGACCTGCGGAAGACCAGTACTTC. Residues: CASSQGPAEDQYF.

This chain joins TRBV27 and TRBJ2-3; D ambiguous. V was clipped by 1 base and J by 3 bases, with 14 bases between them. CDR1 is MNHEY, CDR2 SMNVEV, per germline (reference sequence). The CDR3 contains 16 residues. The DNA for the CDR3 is TGTGCCAGCAGTTTATTGGGTTCGGATATTACAGATACGCAGTATTTT. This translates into CASSLLGSDITDTQYF.

CDR3 sequence (DNA): TGTGCCAGCAGTTTTCGGTGGGCCTTCACTGAAGCTTTCTTT. Translated, it gives CASSFRWAFTEAFF. This chain uses TRBV28 with TRBJ1-1; D gene unclear. V lost 3 bases and J 4 bases, leaving 12 bases between the germline ends. Germline assignment: CDR1 MDHEN and CDR2 SYDVKM. CDR3 length: 14 residues.

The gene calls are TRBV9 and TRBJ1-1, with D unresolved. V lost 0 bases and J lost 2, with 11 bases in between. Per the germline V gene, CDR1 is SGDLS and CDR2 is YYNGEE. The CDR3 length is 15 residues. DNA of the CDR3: TGTGCCAGCAGCGTAGGTGCCCTAATTAACACTGAAGCTTTCTTT. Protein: CASSVGALINTEAFF.

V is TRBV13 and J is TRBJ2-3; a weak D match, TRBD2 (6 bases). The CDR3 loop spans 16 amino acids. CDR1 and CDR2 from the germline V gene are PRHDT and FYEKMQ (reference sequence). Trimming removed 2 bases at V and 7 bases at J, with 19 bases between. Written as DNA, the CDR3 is TGTGCCAGCAGCTTAACTTTCACGGGAGACCCTTATACGCAGTATTTT. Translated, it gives CASSLTFTGDPYTQYF.

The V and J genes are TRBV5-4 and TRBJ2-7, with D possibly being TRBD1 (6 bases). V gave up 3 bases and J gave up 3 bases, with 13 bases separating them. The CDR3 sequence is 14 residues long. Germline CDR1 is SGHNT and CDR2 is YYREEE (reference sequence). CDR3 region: CASSSGVDFYEQYF. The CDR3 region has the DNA TGTGCCAGCAGCTCAGGGGTCGATTTCTACGAGCAGTACTTC.

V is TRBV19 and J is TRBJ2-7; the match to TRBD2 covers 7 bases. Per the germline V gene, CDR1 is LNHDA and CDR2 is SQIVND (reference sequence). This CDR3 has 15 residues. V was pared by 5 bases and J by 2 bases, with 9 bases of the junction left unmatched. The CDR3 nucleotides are TGTGCCAGTAGTCCCCGGGGGGAGGGAACCTACGAGCAGTACTTC. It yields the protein CASSPRGEGTYEQYF.

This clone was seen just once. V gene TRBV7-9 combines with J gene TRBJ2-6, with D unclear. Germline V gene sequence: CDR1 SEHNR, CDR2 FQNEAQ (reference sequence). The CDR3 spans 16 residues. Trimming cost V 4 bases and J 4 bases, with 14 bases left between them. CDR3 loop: CASSSDAMPGANVLTF. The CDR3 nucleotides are TGTGCCAGCAGCTCGGACGCCATGCCCGGGGCCAACGTCCTGACTTTC.